This T cell receptor (beta chain) was recovered during a study of technical replicates of blood from several donors. Germline CDR1 reads MNHEY; CDR2 reads SMNVEV (reference sequence). Between the trimmed V and J ends, which lost 5 bases and 2 bases, there was a span of 12 bases. The length of the CDR3 is 14 residues. This clone was detected only once. The repertoire was sequenced with immunoSEQ multiplex PCR; TCRdb's copy has only in-frame clones and lacks some. Of about 66,000 clones listed, 88% are singletons. This TCR derives from a human donor in good health. Some clones in this sample may be carry-over from other donors' samples. Sample: PBMCs. The V and J genes are TRBV27 and TRBJ1-2; weak D call: TRBD1 (6 bases). This CDR3 reads CASSRQDTNYGYTF. The CDR3 region has the DNA TGTGCCAGCAGTCGACAGGACACCAACTATGGCTACACCTTC.